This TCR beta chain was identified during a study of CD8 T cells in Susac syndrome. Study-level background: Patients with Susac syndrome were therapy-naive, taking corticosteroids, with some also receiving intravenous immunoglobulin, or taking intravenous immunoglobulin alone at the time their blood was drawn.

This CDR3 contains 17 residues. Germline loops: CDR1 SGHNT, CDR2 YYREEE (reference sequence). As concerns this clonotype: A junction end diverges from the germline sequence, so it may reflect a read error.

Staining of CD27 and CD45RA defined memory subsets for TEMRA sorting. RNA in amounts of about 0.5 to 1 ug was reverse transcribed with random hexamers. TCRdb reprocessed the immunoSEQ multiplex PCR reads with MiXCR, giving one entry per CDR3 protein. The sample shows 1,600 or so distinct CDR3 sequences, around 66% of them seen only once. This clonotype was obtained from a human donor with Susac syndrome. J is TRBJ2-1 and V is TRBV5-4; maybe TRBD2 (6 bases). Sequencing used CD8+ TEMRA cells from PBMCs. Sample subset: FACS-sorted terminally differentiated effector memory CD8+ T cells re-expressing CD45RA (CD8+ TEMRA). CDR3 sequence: CASSQDGGGVDYNGQFF. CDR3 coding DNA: TGTGCCAGCAGCCAAGACGGTGGCGGGGTGGACTACAATGGGCAGTTCTTC.